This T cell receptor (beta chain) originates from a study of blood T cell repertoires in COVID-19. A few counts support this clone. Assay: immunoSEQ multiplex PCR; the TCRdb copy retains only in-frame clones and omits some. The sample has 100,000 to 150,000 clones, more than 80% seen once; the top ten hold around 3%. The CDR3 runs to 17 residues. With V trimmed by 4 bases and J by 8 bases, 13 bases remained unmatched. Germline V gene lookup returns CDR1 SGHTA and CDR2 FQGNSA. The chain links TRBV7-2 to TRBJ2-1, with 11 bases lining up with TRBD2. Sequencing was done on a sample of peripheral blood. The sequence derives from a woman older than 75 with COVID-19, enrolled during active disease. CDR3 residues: CASSSILAGEGLYEQFF. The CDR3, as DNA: TGTGCCAGCAGCTCAATACTAGCGGGAGAGGGTTTGTATGAGCAGTTCTTC. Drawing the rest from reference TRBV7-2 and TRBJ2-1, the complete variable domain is GAGVSQSPSNKVTEKGKDVELRCDPISGHTALYWYRQSLGQGLEFLIYFQGNSAPDKSGLPSDRFSAERTGGSVSTLTIQRTQQEDSAVYLCASSSILAGEGLYEQFFGPGTRLTVL.